This note documents a single T cell receptor (beta chain) sequence. The data were obtained in a study of shared T cell receptors in the human thymus. The CDR3 is 16 residues long. Trimming took off 1 base at V and 1 base at J, with 14 bases between the two ends. Germline CDR1 is MGHRA and CDR2 is YSYEKL. Repertoires were generated with immunoSEQ multiplex PCR, while TCRdb's copy carries only in-frame clones and drops some. The sample lists fewer than 700,000 clones, over 75% occurring once. Another study also made use of these data, one on human thymus T cells. That source adds: The related literature has documented a marked overlap of thymic repertoires among unrelated individuals.

The chain couples TRBV4-1 to TRBJ2-7, with D perhaps TRBD2 (6 bases). This receptor was identified in a boy under two years old with a congenital heart defect. Specimen: thymocytes. CDR3 sequence (DNA): TGCGCCAGCAGCCAAGGGTTAGCGGACATATCCTACGAGCAGTACTTC. This sequence encodes CASSQGLADISYEQYF.